These 27 T cell receptor beta chains were sequenced from one sample in a study of early T cells in non-severe SARS-CoV-2 infection. Each CDR3 protein is one row after TCRdb ran MiXCR on the 5' RACE reads. This sample carries about 33,000 distinct CDR3 sequences, 5% to 6% of them seen once, and the ten largest clones take roughly 27%. The sample taken for sequencing was whole blood. The receptors shown here come from an adult who was a healthcare worker with PCR-confirmed SARS-CoV-2 infection or an uninfected control (not recorded which).

The sample holds many counts of this clonotype. The J gene is TRBJ2-5, the V gene TRBV20-1, with a tentative D call TRBD1 (5 bases). Germline V gene sequence: CDR1 DFQATT, CDR2 SNEGSKA (reference sequence). Trimming pared 2 bases from V and 4 bases from J, leaving 8 bases between. The CDR3 sequence is 12 residues long. The CDR3 DNA reads as TGCAGTGCTAGACAGGGTCCAGAGACCCAGTACTTC. Translation gives CSARQGPETQYF.

In its sample, this clonotype was seen many times. The V call is TRBV5-1, the J call TRBJ1-2; 7 bases are shared with TRBD1. From germline, CDR1 is SGHRS and CDR2 YFSETQ. The CDR3 covers 14 residues. The J segment lost 5 bases and the V segment lost 1 base, leaving 5 bases of the junction unmatched. CDR3 protein: CASSLSGTAYGYTF. CDR3 nucleotide sequence: TGCGCCAGCAGCTTGTCCGGGACAGCATATGGCTACACCTTC.

The chain joins TRBV11-2 to TRBJ2-7; a weak D match, TRBD1 (7 bases). V shed 1 base and J shed 7 bases, with 14 bases lying between them. Germline values: CDR1 SGHAT, CDR2 FQNNGV. The CDR3 spans 14 residues. The CDR3 sequence is CASSLVLQGGEQYF. CDR3 DNA: TGTGCCAGCAGCTTAGTACTTCAGGGGGGAGAGCAGTACTTC.

A remark on this clonotype: A read error may produce the germline difference seen at one junction end. The chain couples TRBV5-5 to TRBJ2-5; the match to TRBD1 covers 9 bases. CDR3 size: 16 residues. In germline, CDR1 is SGHKS, CDR2 YYEKEE (reference sequence). CDR3 coding DNA: TGTGCCAGCAGCTTGGTTGACGGGACAGGGAAAGAGACCCGGTACTTC. Translating gives CASSLVDGTGKETRYF. Full variable domain (remainder filled in from reference TRBV5-5 and TRBJ2-5): DAGVTQSPTHLIKTRGQQVTLRCSPISGHKSVSWYQQVLGQGPQFIFQYYEKEERGRGNFPDRFSARQFPNYSSELNVNALLLGDSALYLCASSLVDGTGKETRYFGPGTRLLVL.

This clonotype came up many times. This chain uses TRBV12-3 or TRBV12-4 with TRBJ2-1; TRBD2 agrees at 7 bases. The CDR3 covers 14 residues. Trimming removed 2 bases from V and 5 bases from J; junction bases left unmatched: 3. The CDR3 loop reads CASSLMLADNEQFF. CDR3 DNA: TGTGCCAGCAGTTTAATGCTAGCGGACAATGAGCAGTTCTTC.

The chain recombines TRBV19 with TRBJ1-5; 8 nucleotides align to TRBD1. From germline, CDR1 is LNHDA and CDR2 SQIVND (reference sequence). The length of the CDR3 is 14 residues. Trimming took 5 bases from V and 7 from J; bases not matched to a gene: 7. CDR3 in amino acids: CASSLGQGWQPQHF. Here the CDR3 DNA reads TGTGCCAGTAGTCTCGGACAGGGCTGGCAGCCCCAGCATTTT.

In this sample, this clonotype turned up many times. This rearrangement joins TRBV6-6 to TRBJ2-6, with D possibly being TRBD1 or TRBD2 (6 bases each). The germline V and J ends were trimmed by 0 bases and 0 bases, with 12 bases remaining between them. Germline CDR1 reads MNHNY; CDR2 reads SVGAGI (reference sequence). The CDR3 totals 18 residues. CDR3: CASSYSTGANSGANVLTF. In DNA, the CDR3 is TGTGCCAGCAGTTACTCGACGGGGGCAAACTCTGGGGCCAACGTCCTGACTTTC.

This clonotype was found many times. The gene calls are TRBV19 and TRBJ2-2; D is unclear. The CDR3 covers 15 residues. The V gene's germline CDR1 is LNHDA and CDR2 SQIVND (reference sequence). Trimming stripped 1 base from V and 0 bases from J, with 6 bases between. CDR3 amino acids: CASSIVRPNTGELFF. The CDR3 region has the DNA TGTGCCAGTAGTATAGTTCGGCCGAACACCGGGGAGCTGTTTTTT.

The chain carries TRBV11-2 and TRBJ2-1; TRBD2 agrees at 12 bases. Germline assignment: CDR1 SGHAT and CDR2 FQNNGV. This CDR3 has 18 amino acids. V was clipped by 5 bases and J by 7 bases; unmatched bases: 15. As DNA, the CDR3 is TGTGCCAGCAGCCACCGACTAGCGGGAGAAGGAGTTAGAAATGAGCAGTTCTTC. Protein: CASSHRLAGEGVRNEQFF.

The chain has TRBV15 and TRBJ1-5; 7 bases map to TRBD1. Germline assignment: CDR1 LNHNV and CDR2 YYDKDF (reference sequence). The CDR3 has 15 amino acids. Losses at the gene ends were 5 bases for V and 3 bases for J; bases not matched to a gene: 7. CDR3 sequence: CATSGDRLYNQPQHF. The CDR3 DNA sequence: TGTGCCACCAGCGGGGACAGACTTTACAATCAGCCCCAGCATTTT.

There are a few counts of this clonotype. V is TRBV5-1 and J is TRBJ1-1, with D unresolved. The length of the CDR3 is 13 residues. In germline, CDR1 is SGHRS, CDR2 YFSETQ. Trimming took off 4 bases at V and 1 base at J, with 8 bases between the two ends. In DNA form, the CDR3 reads TGCGCCAGCAGCGCAGTCGGGAACACTGAAGCTTTCTTT. This gives the protein CASSAVGNTEAFF.

This clonotype was observed many times. The V call is TRBV19, the J call TRBJ2-3; D perhaps matches TRBD1 (5 bases). Trimming left V 7 bases short and J 0 bases short, with 11 bases between. Germline CDR1 reads LNHDA; CDR2 reads SQIVND (reference sequence). This CDR3 comprises 14 residues. As DNA, the CDR3 is TGTGCCAGTAAAACAGGAACTAGCACAGATACGCAGTATTTT. It codes for CASKTGTSTDTQYF.

This clonotype is classed as medium-sized. The chain is built from TRBV24-1 and TRBJ2-1, with 11 bases matching TRBD2. V lost 4 bases and J lost 4; bases outside the gene matches: 5. The CDR3 length is 16 residues. Germline V gene data show CDR1 as KGHDR and CDR2 as SFDVKD. The CDR3 spells CATSESSGRMYNEQFF. The CDR3 DNA follows: TGTGCCACCAGTGAATCTAGCGGGAGGATGTACAATGAGCAGTTCTTC.

This clonotype was recorded many times. The chain carries TRBV7-2 and TRBJ2-1; 12 nucleotides agree with TRBD2. Trimming took 5 bases from V and 8 from J; bases not matched to a gene: 10. The V gene's germline CDR1 is SGHTA and CDR2 FQGNSA. The CDR3 covers 16 residues. The CDR3 here is CASSRRTSGVGYEQFF. CDR3 in DNA: TGTGCCAGCAGCCGCCGGACTAGCGGGGTAGGTTATGAGCAGTTCTTC.

This clonotype occurred many times. This chain joins TRBV20-1 and TRBJ2-1; 9 bases are shared with TRBD2. J was trimmed by 0 bases and V by 4 bases; bases with no gene match: 4. This CDR3 contains 15 residues. Germline V lookup: CDR1 DFQATT, CDR2 SNEGSKA (reference sequence). CDR3 in DNA: TGCAGTGCTACGACTAGCGGAAGCTCCTACAATGAGCAGTTCTTC. Amino acid sequence: CSATTSGSSYNEQFF.

At least ten counts were recorded for this clonotype. The chain joins TRBV6-1 to TRBJ1-2; D not resolved. The CDR3 loop spans 16 amino acids. V was shortened by 5 bases and J by 0 bases, with 16 bases between the two germline ends. CDR1 and CDR2 (germline): MNHNS, SASEGT. CDR3 sequence (DNA): TGTGCCAGCAGTCCACGGACGTTGGCGGCTAACTATGGCTACACCTTC. It yields the protein CASSPRTLAANYGYTF.

This clonotype was recorded many times. For the CDR3, the DNA is TGCGCCAGCACCAGGACTAGACCCACAGATACGCAGTATTTT. Its translation is CASTRTRPTDTQYF. The gene calls are TRBV10-2 and TRBJ2-3; 7 nucleotides align to TRBD2. The CDR3 is made up of 14 amino acids. The J segment lost 2 bases and the V segment lost 7 bases, leaving 6 bases of the junction unmatched. Per the germline V gene, CDR1 is WSHSY and CDR2 is SAAADI.

This clonotype came up many times. V and J are TRBV19 and TRBJ2-5; TRBD2 aligns across 7 bases. Per germline, CDR1 LNHDA and CDR2 SQIVND (reference sequence). This CDR3 spans 14 amino acids. Trimming removed 1 base from V and 3 bases from J; junction bases left unmatched: 2. CDR3: CASSIGGGEETQYF. The CDR3 DNA reads TGTGCCAGTAGTATAGGCGGGGGAGAAGAGACCCAGTACTTC.

V gene TRBV10-3 combines with J gene TRBJ2-3; D is unresolved. Germline V gives CDR1 ENHRY, CDR2 SYGVKD. CDR3 length: 17 amino acids. V was cut by 0 bases and J by 0 bases, with 13 bases left in between. This CDR3 reads CAISESRGTLSTDTQYF. CDR3 DNA: TGTGCCATCAGTGAGTCGAGAGGTACCCTTAGCACAGATACGCAGTATTTT.

This clonotype was observed many times. The chain combines TRBV20-1 with TRBJ1-4; perhaps TRBD1 as D (6 bases). This CDR3 is 14 amino acids long. The V and J ends lost 6 bases and 10 bases respectively, with 21 bases between them. Germline CDR1 is DFQATT and CDR2 is SNEGSKA (reference sequence). CDR3 nucleotide sequence: TGCAGTGCCGCCTTTCGGGGGGGGCCAGGAAAACTGTTTTTT. Its protein product is CSAAFRGGPGKLFF.

This clonotype was recorded at least ten times. This chain connects TRBV7-6 to TRBJ1-2; TRBD1 might be the D (6 bases). The germline V gene has CDR1 SGHVS and CDR2 FNYEAQ. This CDR3 has 14 residues. The V end lost 2 bases, the J end lost 6 bases, and 13 bases lay between the germline ends. The CDR3 reads CASSLIGGADGYTF. The CDR3 DNA sequence: TGTGCCAGCAGCTTAATAGGGGGGGCTGATGGCTACACCTTC.

This clonotype came up many times. The chain combines TRBV20-1 with TRBJ1-5; a possible D gene is TRBD1 (6 bases). The length of the CDR3 is 13 residues. V gave up 6 bases and J gave up 7 bases, with 16 bases separating them. Germline loops: CDR1 DFQATT, CDR2 SNEGSKA (reference sequence). DNA of the CDR3: TGCAGTGCCCAGGGGTTGAGAGGACAGCCCCAGCATTTT. Its protein product is CSAQGLRGQPQHF.

This clonotype was seen a handful of times. The chain recombines TRBV18 with TRBJ1-2; 9 bases match TRBD1. Trimming at V came to 4 bases and at J to 8 bases, leaving 5 bases not matched to a gene. Per germline, CDR1 KGHSH and CDR2 LQKENI. This CDR3 is 13 amino acids long. CDR3: CASSLGTGYGYTF. CDR3 nucleotide sequence: TGTGCCAGCTCACTTGGGACAGGGTACGGCTACACCTTC.

In this sample, this clonotype turned up a few times. The J gene is TRBJ1-2, the V gene TRBV5-1, with 7 bases fitting TRBD1. The CDR3 covers 16 residues. Germline trimming cut 4 bases from V and 2 bases from J; bases unmatched to any gene: 11. Germline assignment: CDR1 SGHRS and CDR2 YFSETQ. The DNA of the CDR3 is TGCGCCAGCAGCGCCAGGACAGGATCGATGAACTATGGCTACACCTTC. This sequence encodes CASSARTGSMNYGYTF.

The chain joins TRBV18 to TRBJ1-4; no clear D. The CDR3 loop spans 15 amino acids. The germline gives CDR1 KGHSH, CDR2 LQKENI. V lost 4 bases and J lost 1, with 10 bases in between. CDR3 coding DNA: TGTGCCAGCTCACTATCGGCGGAAACTAATGAAAAACTGTTTTTT. This codes for CASSLSAETNEKLFF. The full variable domain, rest sourced from reference TRBV18 and TRBJ1-4, is NAGVMQNPRHLVRRRGQEARLRCSPMKGHSHVYWYRQLPEEGLKFMVYLQKENIIDESGMPKERFSAEFPKEGPSILRIQQVVRGDSAAYFCASSLSAETNEKLFFGSGTQLSVL.

There are many counts of this clonotype. V and J are TRBV19 and TRBJ1-2, with D perhaps matching TRBD1 (6 bases). V was trimmed by 3 bases and J by 7 bases, leaving 12 bases between them. CDR1 is LNHDA, CDR2 SQIVND, per germline (reference sequence). This CDR3 is 13 amino acids long. The CDR3 protein is CASSISGASGYTF. DNA of the CDR3: TGTGCCAGTAGTATTTCGGGGGCGAGTGGCTACACCTTC.

This clonotype was seen a handful of times. The J gene is TRBJ1-2, the V gene TRBV14; a weak D match, TRBD1 (6 bases). This CDR3 contains 13 residues. V was cut by 1 base and J by 8 bases, with 11 bases left in between. Germline loops: CDR1 SGHDN, CDR2 FVKESK. The CDR3 region is CASSQVWGQGYTF. CDR3 DNA: TGTGCCAGCAGCCAAGTCTGGGGGCAAGGCTACACCTTC. Full variable domain (remainder filled in from reference TRBV14 and TRBJ1-2): EAGVTQFPSHSVIEKGQTVTLRCDPISGHDNLYWYRRVMGKEIKFLLHFVKESKQDESGMPNNRFLAERTGGTYSTLKVQPAELEDSGVYFCASSQVWGQGYTFGSGTRLTVV.